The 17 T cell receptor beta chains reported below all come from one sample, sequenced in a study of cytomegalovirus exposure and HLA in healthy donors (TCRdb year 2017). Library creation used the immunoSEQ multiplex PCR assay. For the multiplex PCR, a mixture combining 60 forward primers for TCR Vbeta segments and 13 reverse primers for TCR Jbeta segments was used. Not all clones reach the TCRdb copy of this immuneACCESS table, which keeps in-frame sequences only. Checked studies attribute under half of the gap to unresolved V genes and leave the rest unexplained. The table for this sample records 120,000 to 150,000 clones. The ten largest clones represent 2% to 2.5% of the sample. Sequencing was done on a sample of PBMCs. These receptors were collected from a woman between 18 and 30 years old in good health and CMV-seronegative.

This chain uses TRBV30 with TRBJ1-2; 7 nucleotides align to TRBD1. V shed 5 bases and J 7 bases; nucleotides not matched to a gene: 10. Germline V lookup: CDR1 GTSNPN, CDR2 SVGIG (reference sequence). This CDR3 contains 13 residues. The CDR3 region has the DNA TGTGCCTGGGGAGGGGGCGTTTGGTTTGGCTACACCTTC. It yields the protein CAWGGGVWFGYTF.

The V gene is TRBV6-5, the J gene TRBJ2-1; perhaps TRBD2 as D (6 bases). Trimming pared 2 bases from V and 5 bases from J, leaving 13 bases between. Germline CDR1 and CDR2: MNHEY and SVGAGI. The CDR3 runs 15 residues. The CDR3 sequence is CASSYGGNNNNEQFF. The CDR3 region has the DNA TGTGCCAGCAGTTACGGCGGGAATAATAACAATGAGCAGTTCTTC.

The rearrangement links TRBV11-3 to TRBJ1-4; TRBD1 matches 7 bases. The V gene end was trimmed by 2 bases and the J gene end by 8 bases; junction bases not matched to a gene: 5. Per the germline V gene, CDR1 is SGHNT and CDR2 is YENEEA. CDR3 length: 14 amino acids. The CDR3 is CASSLSRGEEKLFF. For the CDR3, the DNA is TGTGCCAGCAGCTTATCCAGGGGGGAGGAAAAACTGTTTTTT.

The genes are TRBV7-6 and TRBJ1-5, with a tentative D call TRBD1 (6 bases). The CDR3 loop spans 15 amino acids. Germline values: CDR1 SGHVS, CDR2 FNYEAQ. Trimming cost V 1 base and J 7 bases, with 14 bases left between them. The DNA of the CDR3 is TGTGCCAGCAGCTTAGGTGGCAGGGGTGGACAGCCCCAGCATTTT. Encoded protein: CASSLGGRGGQPQHF.

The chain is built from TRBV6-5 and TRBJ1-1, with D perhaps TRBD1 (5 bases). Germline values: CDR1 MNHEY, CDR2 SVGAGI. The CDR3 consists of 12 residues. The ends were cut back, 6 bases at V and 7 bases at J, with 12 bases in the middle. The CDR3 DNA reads TGTGCCAGCAGCCACAGACAGAATGAAGCTTTCTTT. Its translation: CASSHRQNEAFF.

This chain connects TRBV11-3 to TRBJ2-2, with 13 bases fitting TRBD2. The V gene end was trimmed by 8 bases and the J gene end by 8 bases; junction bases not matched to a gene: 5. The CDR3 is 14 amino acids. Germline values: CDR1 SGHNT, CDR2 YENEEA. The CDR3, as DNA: TGTGCCAGCCGACAGGGACTAGCGGGAGGGGAGCTGTTTTTT. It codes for CASRQGLAGGELFF.

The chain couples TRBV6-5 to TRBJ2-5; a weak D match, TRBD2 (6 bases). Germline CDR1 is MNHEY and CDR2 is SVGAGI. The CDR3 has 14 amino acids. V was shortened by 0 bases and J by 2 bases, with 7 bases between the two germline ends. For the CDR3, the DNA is TGTGCCAGCAGTTACTCTAGCGGACAAGAGACCCAGTACTTC. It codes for CASSYSSGQETQYF.

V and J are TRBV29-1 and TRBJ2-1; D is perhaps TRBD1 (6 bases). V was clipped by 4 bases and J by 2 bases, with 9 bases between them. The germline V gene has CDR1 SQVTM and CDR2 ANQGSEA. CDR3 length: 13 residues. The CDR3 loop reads CSVARGTYNEQFF. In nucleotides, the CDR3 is TGCAGCGTTGCCAGGGGCACCTACAATGAGCAGTTCTTC.

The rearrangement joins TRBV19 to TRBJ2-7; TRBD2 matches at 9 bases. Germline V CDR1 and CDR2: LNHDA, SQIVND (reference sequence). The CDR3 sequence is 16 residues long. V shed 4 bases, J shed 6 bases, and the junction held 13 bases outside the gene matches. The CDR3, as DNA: TGTGCCAGTAGTAAGTTTCGGGCGGGAGGGCCGGGCGAGCAGTACTTC. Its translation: CASSKFRAGGPGEQYF.

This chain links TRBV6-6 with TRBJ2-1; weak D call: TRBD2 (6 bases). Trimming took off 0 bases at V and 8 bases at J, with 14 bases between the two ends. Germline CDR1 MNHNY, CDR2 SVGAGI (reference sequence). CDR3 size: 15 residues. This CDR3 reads CASSYSSGPRDEQFF. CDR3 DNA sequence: TGTGCCAGCAGTTACTCTAGCGGTCCAAGGGATGAGCAGTTCTTC.

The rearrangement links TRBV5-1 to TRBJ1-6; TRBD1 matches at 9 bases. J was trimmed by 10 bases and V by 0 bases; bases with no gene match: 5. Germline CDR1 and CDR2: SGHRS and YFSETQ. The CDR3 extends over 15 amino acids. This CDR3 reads CASSLGTGDYSPLHF. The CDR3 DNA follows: TGCGCCAGCAGCTTGGGGACAGGGGATTACTCACCCCTCCACTTT.

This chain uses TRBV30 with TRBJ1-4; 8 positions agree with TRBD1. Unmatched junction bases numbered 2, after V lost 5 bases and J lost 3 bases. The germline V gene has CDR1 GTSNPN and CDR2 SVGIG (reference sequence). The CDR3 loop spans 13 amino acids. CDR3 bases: TGTGCCTGGGCCAGGGGGCCTAATGAAAAACTGTTTTTT. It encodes CAWARGPNEKLFF.

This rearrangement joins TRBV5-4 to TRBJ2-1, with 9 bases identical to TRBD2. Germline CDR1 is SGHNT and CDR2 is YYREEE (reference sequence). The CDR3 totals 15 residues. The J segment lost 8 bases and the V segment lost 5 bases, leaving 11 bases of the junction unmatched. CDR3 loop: CASSRGLASSYEQFF. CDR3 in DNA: TGTGCCAGCAGTCGTGGACTAGCGAGTTCATATGAGCAGTTCTTC.

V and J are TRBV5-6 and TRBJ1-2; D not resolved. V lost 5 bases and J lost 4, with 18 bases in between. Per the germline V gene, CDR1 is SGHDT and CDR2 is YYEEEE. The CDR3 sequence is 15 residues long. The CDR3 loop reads CASSWARDGLYGYTF. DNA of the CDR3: TGTGCCAGCAGTTGGGCCCGGGATGGTCTCTATGGCTACACCTTC.

In nucleotides, the CDR3 is TGTGCCAGTAGTAATGAAAAGGGGAATGAAAAACTGTTTTTT. Translated, it gives CASSNEKGNEKLFF. The rearrangement uses TRBV19 and TRBJ1-4; perhaps TRBD1 as D (5 bases). The germline CDR1 and CDR2 sequences are LNHDA and SQIVND (reference sequence). CDR3 size: 14 residues. The V end was cut by 4 bases, the J end by 5 bases, with 11 bases between. Looking up the rest from reference TRBV19 and TRBJ1-4 gives the full variable domain: DGGITQSPKYLFRKEGQNVTLSCEQNLNHDAMYWYRQDPGQGLRLIYYSQIVNDFQKGDIAEGYSVSREKKESFPLTVTSAQKNPTAFYLCASSNEKGNEKLFFGSGTQLSVL.

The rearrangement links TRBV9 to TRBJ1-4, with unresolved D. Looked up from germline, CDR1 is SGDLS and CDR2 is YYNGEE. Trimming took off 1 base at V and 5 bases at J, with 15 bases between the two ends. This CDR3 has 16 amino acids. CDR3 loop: CASSVRSTGLNEKLFF. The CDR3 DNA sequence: TGTGCCAGCAGCGTAAGGTCGACTGGCTTAAATGAAAAACTGTTTTTT.

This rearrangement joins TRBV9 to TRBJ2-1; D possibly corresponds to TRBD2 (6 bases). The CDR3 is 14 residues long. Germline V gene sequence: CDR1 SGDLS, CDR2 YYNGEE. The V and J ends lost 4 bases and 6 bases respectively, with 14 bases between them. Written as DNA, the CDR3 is TGTGCCAGCAGCCATAGCGGAAGTGTCAATGAGCAGTTCTTC. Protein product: CASSHSGSVNEQFF.